Each of the 25 T cell receptor beta chains below was sequenced from the same sample in a study of blood T cell repertoires in COVID-19. Profiled with immunoSEQ multiplex PCR; TCRdb holds only in-frame clones, not every one. Among roughly 230,000 clones listed, nearly 90% were seen once. Sequencing was performed on peripheral blood. The receptors were gathered from a woman aged 55-70 years with COVID-19, enrolled during active disease.

The V gene is TRBV11-2, the J gene TRBJ2-1, with D maybe TRBD2 (6 bases). The V end lost 2 bases, the J end lost 4 bases, and 18 bases lay between the germline ends. The CDR3 covers 17 residues. In germline, CDR1 is SGHAT, CDR2 FQNNGV. CDR3 sequence: CASSLPPPRTKYNEQFF. In DNA, the CDR3 is TGTGCCAGCAGCTTACCCCCTCCAAGGACTAAATACAATGAGCAGTTCTTC.

In this sample, this clone turned up a few times. The rearrangement links TRBV27 to TRBJ1-1, with TRBD1 as a possible D gene (5 bases). V dropped 11 bases and J dropped 6 bases, with 13 bases sitting between them. The CDR3 length is 11 residues. Germline CDR1 is MNHEY and CDR2 is SMNVEV (reference sequence). Here the CDR3 DNA reads TGTGCCTGCCGGGGGAGGTCTGAAGCTTTCTTT. Encoded protein: CACRGRSEAFF.

This clone was detected only once. This chain connects TRBV7-9 to TRBJ1-2; the D gene is possibly TRBD1 (5 bases). The germline V gene encodes CDR1 SEHNR and CDR2 FQNEAQ (reference sequence). V lost 2 bases and J lost 7, with 8 bases in between. The CDR3 runs 12 residues. CDR3 amino acids: CASSLQGGGYTF. The CDR3 coding sequence is TGTGCCAGCAGCTTACAGGGTGGTGGCTACACCTTC.

The gene calls are TRBV5-1 and TRBJ2-7, with a tentative D call TRBD1 (5 bases). The CDR3 contains 14 residues. The V gene lost 3 bases and the J gene lost 3 bases, with 13 bases spanning the gap. In germline, CDR1 is SGHRS, CDR2 YFSETQ. The CDR3 sequence is CASSWAGKGYEQYF. In nucleotides, the CDR3 is TGCGCCAGCAGCTGGGCAGGGAAGGGCTACGAGCAGTACTTC. Based on the CDR3 plus reference TRBV5-1 and TRBJ2-7, the full variable domain is KAGVTQTPRYLIKTRGQQVTLSCSPISGHRSVSWYQQTPGQGLQFLFEYFSETQRNKGNFPGRFSGRQFSNSRSEMNVSTLELGDSALYLCASSWAGKGYEQYFGPGTRLTVT.

This clone was counted once. This chain uses TRBV4-1 with TRBJ2-5, with 13 bases identical to TRBD2. This CDR3 has 16 amino acids. V lost 6 bases and J lost 1; bases outside the gene matches: 5. The germline gives CDR1 MGHRA, CDR2 YSYEKL. The CDR3 here is CASRRTSGGLQETQYF. CDR3 bases: TGCGCCAGCAGGCGGACTAGCGGGGGACTCCAAGAGACCCAGTACTTC.

The V call is TRBV7-8, the J call TRBJ2-5; tentative D call: TRBD1 (6 bases). Germline CDR1 and CDR2: SGHVS and FQNEAQ. The CDR3 length is 16 residues. Trimming took 2 bases from V and 5 from J, leaving 18 bases between them. CDR3 loop: CASSLLQPGGSETQYF. CDR3 bases: TGTGCCAGCAGCTTACTGCAGCCTGGGGGCAGTGAGACCCAGTACTTC.

The rearrangement uses TRBV19 and TRBJ1-2, with 7 bases aligning to TRBD1. CDR1 is LNHDA and CDR2 is SQIVND in the germline V gene (reference sequence). CDR3 length equals 15 residues. Trimming cost V 6 bases and J 2 bases; bases outside gene matches: 9. The CDR3 reads CASSTYRGANYGYTF. The CDR3 nucleotides read TGTGCCAGTAGCACGTACAGGGGCGCGAACTATGGCTACACCTTC.

This CDR3 reads CASSLGGGGYGYTF. The DNA for the CDR3 is TGTGCCAGCAGCTTGGGTGGCGGGGGCTATGGCTACACCTTC. V usage is TRBV5-4 and J usage is TRBJ1-2; maybe TRBD1 (5 bases). Trimming pared 0 bases from V and 4 bases from J, leaving 10 bases between. The CDR3 is 14 residues long. The germline V gene has CDR1 SGHNT and CDR2 YYREEE (reference sequence).

This clone was counted a single time. The chain recombines TRBV2 with TRBJ1-2; D gene unclear. CDR1 and CDR2 (germline): SNHLY, FYNNEI. Trimming removed 7 bases from V and 4 bases from J, with 22 bases in between. This CDR3 has 16 amino acids. CDR3: CASTLYGEFGSYGYTF. The CDR3 DNA reads TGTGCCAGCACCCTGTACGGGGAGTTCGGGAGCTATGGCTACACCTTC.

V is TRBV3-1 (or the pseudogene TRBV3-2) and J is TRBJ2-1; TRBD1 aligns across 7 bases. V gave up 4 bases and J gave up 8 bases; unmatched junction bases: 14. Germline V gene sequence: CDR1 LGHDT, CDR2 YNNKEL (reference sequence). The CDR3 length is 16 residues. As DNA, the CDR3 is TGTGCCAGCAGCCCCCTCTCGGGACAGTCAGTCCATGAGCAGTTCTTC. Translating gives CASSPLSGQSVHEQFF.

The gene calls are TRBV27 and TRBJ1-2; weak D call: TRBD1 (6 bases). Deletions cut 2 bases from V and 5 bases from J, with 21 bases between. Germline CDR1 and CDR2: MNHEY and SMNVEV (reference sequence). The CDR3 is 17 residues long. CDR3 DNA: TGTGCCAGCAGTTTAGGTTTCGGGACACCTGGGGAATATGGCTACACCTTC. As protein: CASSLGFGTPGEYGYTF.

This sequence joins TRBV30 and TRBJ2-7; 13 bases agree with TRBD2. Germline-derived CDR1 and CDR2 are GTSNPN and SVGIG (reference sequence). V was pared by 7 bases and J by 5 bases, with 2 bases of the junction left unmatched. The CDR3 length is 12 residues. The CDR3 protein is CAFGLAGDEQYF. DNA of the CDR3: TGTGCCTTCGGACTAGCGGGGGACGAGCAGTACTTC.

The chain links TRBV5-5 to TRBJ1-5; 9 bases map to TRBD1. The trim removed 4 bases at V and 4 bases at J, leaving 6 bases unmatched. CDR3 size: 15 residues. CDR1 and CDR2 from the germline V gene are SGHKS and YYEKEE (reference sequence). The CDR3 nucleotides read TGTGCCAGCAGCCGGGACAGGGTAACGAATCAGCCCCAGCATTTT. Residues: CASSRDRVTNQPQHF.

The chain has TRBV2 and TRBJ2-5; the match to TRBD1 covers 7 bases. Germline values: CDR1 SNHLY, CDR2 FYNNEI. CDR3 size: 14 residues. After removal of 4 bases from V and 5 bases from J, the junction contained 7 bases not matched to a gene. CDR3 amino acids: CASSGSTGRETQYF. The CDR3 coding sequence is TGTGCCAGCAGTGGATCGACAGGGCGGGAGACCCAGTACTTC.

This rearrangement joins TRBV3-1 (or the pseudogene TRBV3-2) to TRBJ2-6; the match to TRBD1 covers 12 bases. Germline V CDR1 and CDR2: LGHDT, YNNKEL (reference sequence). The CDR3 loop spans 20 amino acids. J gave up 2 bases and V 1 base, and 9 bases lay outside the gene matches. CDR3 residues: CASSQAVSGQGAPGANVLTF. The CDR3 coding sequence is TGTGCCAGCAGCCAAGCGGTCTCGGGACAGGGGGCGCCTGGGGCCAACGTCCTGACTTTC.

The chain has TRBV6-5 and TRBJ1-1; 9 positions match TRBD1. Germline CDR1 MNHEY, CDR2 SVGAGI. Trimming cost V 6 bases and J 7 bases; bases outside gene matches: 6. The CDR3 is 13 residues long. CDR3 sequence: CASRQGALGEAFF. The CDR3 nucleotides read TGTGCCAGCAGACAGGGGGCGCTGGGTGAAGCTTTCTTT.

The V gene is TRBV21-1, the J gene TRBJ2-1; the tabulated D call, TRBD1, remains unverified against the DNA. TRBV21-1 is labeled a pseudogene. The CDR3 is made up of 14 amino acids. CDR3 residues: CASSLGTVSGEQFF. The DNA of the CDR3 is TGTGCCAGCAGTTTAGGGACAGTTTCAGGTGAGCAGTTCTTC.

This rearrangement joins TRBV5-6 to TRBJ2-7; TRBD1 aligns across 8 bases. Germline CDR1 reads SGHDT; CDR2 reads YYEEEE. After removal of 3 bases from V and 3 bases from J, the junction contained 5 bases not matched to a gene. The CDR3 runs to 14 residues. CDR3 nucleotides: TGTGCCAGCAGCTGGCAGGGGGCGGACTACGAGCAGTACTTC. It is translated as CASSWQGADYEQYF.

The CDR3 coding sequence is TGTGCCAGCAGCCTGGGGCTCCACGGGGAAAACTATGGCTACACCTTC. It codes for CASSLGLHGENYGYTF. The V call is TRBV5-5, the J call TRBJ1-2; tentative D call: TRBD1 (5 bases). CDR1 SGHKS and CDR2 YYEKEE come from the germline V gene (reference sequence). The germline V and J ends were trimmed by 4 bases and 2 bases, with 18 bases remaining between them. CDR3 length: 16 amino acids. The variable domain in full, completed from reference TRBV5-5 and TRBJ1-2, reads DAGVTQSPTHLIKTRGQQVTLRCSPISGHKSVSWYQQVLGQGPQFIFQYYEKEERGRGNFPDRFSARQFPNYSSELNVNALLLGDSALYLCASSLGLHGENYGYTFGSGTRLTVV.

This clone was seen a single time. J is TRBJ1-2 and V is TRBV29-1; a possible D gene is TRBD1 (5 bases). The CDR3 spans 13 residues. CDR1 is SQVTM, CDR2 ANQGSEA, per germline. With 0 bases removed from V and 6 bases from J, the gap between germline ends came to 11 bases. The CDR3, as DNA: TGCAGCGTTGAAGACGGGGGAGGGGATGGCTACACCTTC. Protein sequence: CSVEDGGGDGYTF.

This clone was detected once. This chain links TRBV6-2 or TRBV6-3 with TRBJ1-1, with 7 nucleotides matching TRBD1. The CDR3 contains 14 residues. Germline V gene data show CDR1 as MNHEY and CDR2 as SVGEGT. Trimming at V came to 6 bases and at J to 1 base, leaving 5 bases not matched to a gene. The CDR3 loop is CASRPQGGNTEAFF. CDR3 in DNA: TGTGCCAGCAGACCTCAGGGGGGGAACACTGAAGCTTTCTTT.

The CDR3 sequence is CASSLGPTGGFRAYGYTF. CDR3 bases: TGTGCCAGTAGTTTAGGACCCACAGGCGGTTTCAGGGCCTATGGCTACACCTTC. This chain links TRBV19 with TRBJ1-2; the D gene is possibly TRBD1 (5 bases). Germline values: CDR1 LNHDA, CDR2 SQIVND (reference sequence). The CDR3 is 18 residues long. The V end was cut by 5 bases, the J end by 4 bases, with 26 bases between.

This chain joins TRBV2 and TRBJ2-5; 8 nucleotides match TRBD2. The V segment lost 7 bases and the J segment 3 bases; nucleotides outside the gene matches: 13. Germline CDR1 reads SNHLY; CDR2 reads FYNNEI. The CDR3 is made up of 16 amino acids. CDR3 sequence reads: CASKVRLGGGKETQYF. The CDR3 DNA is TGTGCCAGCAAGGTCAGGCTCGGCGGGGGGAAAGAGACCCAGTACTTC. The variable domain in full, completed from reference TRBV2 and TRBJ2-5, reads EPEVTQTPSHQVTQMGQEVILRCVPISNHLYFYWYRQILGQKVEFLVSFYNNEISEKSEIFDDQFSVERPDGSNFTLKIRSTKLEDSAMYFCASKVRLGGGKETQYFGPGTRLLVL.

This clone came up a few times. The gene calls are TRBV19 and TRBJ2-7; 8 nucleotides align to TRBD1. Germline values: CDR1 LNHDA, CDR2 SQIVND (reference sequence). Unmatched junction bases numbered 6, after V lost 6 bases and J lost 5 bases. This CDR3 is 13 amino acids long. The chain's CDR3 is CASSQTGVNEQYF. As DNA, the CDR3 is TGTGCCAGTAGCCAGACAGGGGTCAACGAGCAGTACTTC.

The V call is TRBV7-2, the J call TRBJ1-3, with 7 positions matching TRBD1. CDR1 is SGHTA, CDR2 FQGNSA, per germline. CDR3 length: 12 residues. V lost 4 bases to trimming and J lost 7 bases; unmatched junction nucleotides: 1. The CDR3 loop is CASSSQGNTIYF. CDR3 DNA sequence: TGTGCCAGCAGCTCACAGGGGAACACCATATATTTT. The whole variable domain, remainder taken from reference TRBV7-2 and TRBJ1-3, is GAGVSQSPSNKVTEKGKDVELRCDPISGHTALYWYRQSLGQGLEFLIYFQGNSAPDKSGLPSDRFSAERTGGSVSTLTIQRTQQEDSAVYLCASSSQGNTIYFGEGSWLTVV.